This is a list of T cell receptor beta chains from one sample in a study of cytomegalovirus exposure and HLA in healthy donors. Only in-frame clones appear in the TCRdb table, and some are missing; sequencing was by immunoSEQ multiplex PCR. The sample contains some 110,000 clones, 60% to 85% of which appear only once. Sequenced material: PBMCs. The receptor source for this set is a male donor in good health and CMV-seronegative. CDR3s leave out the opening cysteine and the closing phenylalanine or tryptophan.

j_gene,v_gene,CDR3aa
TRBJ2-1,TRBV10-1,ASSGTSFDEQF
TRBJ1-5,TRBV6-1,ASREGISNQPQH
TRBJ1-2,TRBV4-3,ASSQDIGGASYGYT
TRBJ2-3,TRBV28,ASSSRPMAGGTDTQY
TRBJ1-4,TRBV30,AWSETGVYEKLF
TRBJ1-5,TRBV28,ASSLTGQGDQPQH
TRBJ2-5,TRBV19,ASSARLAGVETQY
TRBJ2-7,TRBV7-6,ASSPGGRPYEQY
TRBJ1-1,TRBV19,ATRLGNTEAF
TRBJ2-5,TRBV5-4,ASTLVHAQETQY
TRBJ1-1,TRBV5-1,ASSSNGQGNTEAF